This TCR beta chain is from a study of Tregs in tolerant kidney transplant recipients. Thawed PBMCs were FACS-sorted into unstimulated CD4+CD25+CD127- regulatory T cells, CD4+CD25- non-regulatory cells, CD4 and CD8 cells. Of note for this clone: Its cognate antigen is unknown.

The CDR3 covers 14 residues. Between the trimmed V and J ends, which lost 3 bases and 10 bases, there was a span of 16 bases. Germline V lookup: CDR1 GTSNPN, CDR2 SVGIG (reference sequence). General observations from the study: Expanding Tregs on activated donor B cells appeared to best identify donor-specific TCRbeta clones. Biological reproducibility was not directly addressed, but technical replication error appeared minimal.

Using immunoSEQ multiplex PCR, the repertoire was profiled, and TCRdb retains in-frame clones only, with some absent. The sample consists of some 68,000 clones, roughly 84% of them appearing once. This sequence originates from a human donor in good health. The V and J genes are TRBV30 and TRBJ1-6; the D gene is possibly TRBD1 (5 bases). Sequenced: CD4+ T cells from blood. The CDR3: CAWSAGTEVSPLHF. The CDR3 DNA sequence: TGTGCCTGGAGCGCCGGGACGGAGGTATCACCCCTCCACTTT.